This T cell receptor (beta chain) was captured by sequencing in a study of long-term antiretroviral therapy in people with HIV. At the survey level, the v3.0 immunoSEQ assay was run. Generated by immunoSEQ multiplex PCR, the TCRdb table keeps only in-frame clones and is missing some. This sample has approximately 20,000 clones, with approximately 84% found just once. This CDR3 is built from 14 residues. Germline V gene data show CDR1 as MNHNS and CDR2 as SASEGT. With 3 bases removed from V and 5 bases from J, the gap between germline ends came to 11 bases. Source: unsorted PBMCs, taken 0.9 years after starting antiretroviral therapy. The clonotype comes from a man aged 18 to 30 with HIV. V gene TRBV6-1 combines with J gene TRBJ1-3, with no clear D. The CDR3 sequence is CASSEGTARNTIYF. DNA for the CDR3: TGTGCCAGCAGTGAGGGAACAGCCCGAAACACCATATATTTT.